The 8 T cell receptor beta chains below all came from one sample that was sequenced in a study of T cell repertoires in cytomegalovirus infection. From the reads, TCRdb called clonotypes with MiXCR, one entry per CDR3 protein. The table shows approximately 500,000 distinct CDR3 sequences, with 16% occurring only once. Sequencing input: CD8+ T cells from PBMCs. Receptor source: a human donor in good health (CMV status not recorded). Some clones in this sample may be carry-over from other donors' samples.

This clonotype has a count of ten or more. The V and J genes are TRBV7-3 and TRBJ2-3, with 9 bases identical to TRBD2. Per the germline V gene, CDR1 is SGHTA and CDR2 is FQGTGA. CDR3 length: 15 amino acids. V lost 5 bases and J lost 1; bases outside the gene matches: 4. The CDR3 nucleotides read TGTGCCAGCAGCGAACTAGCGGGTGGCACAGATACGCAGTATTTT. It yields the protein CASSELAGGTDTQYF.

This clonotype was seen at least ten times. The V call is TRBV27, the J call TRBJ2-1, with a weak D call TRBD2 (5 bases). Germline values: CDR1 MNHEY, CDR2 SMNVEV (reference sequence). V gave up 6 bases and J gave up 3 bases, with 15 bases separating them. There are 15 residues in the CDR3. Here the CDR3 reads CASSAGKRLYNEQFF. The DNA of the CDR3 is TGTGCCAGCAGCGCTGGTAAGCGGCTCTACAATGAGCAGTTCTTC.

Only a few counts were recorded for this clonotype. CDR3 DNA sequence: TGTGCCAGCAGCTTAGGTTCAGGGACTCTATCTAACTATGGCTACACCTTC. It is translated as CASSLGSGTLSNYGYTF. This chain uses TRBV7-9 with TRBJ1-2, with D possibly matching TRBD1 (5 bases). Germline assignment: CDR1 SEHNR and CDR2 FQNEAQ (reference sequence). The CDR3 is 17 residues long. Trimming removed 1 base from V and 0 bases from J, with 15 bases in between. The whole variable domain, filled in from reference TRBV7-9 and TRBJ1-2, reads DTGVSQNPRHKITKRGQNVTFRCDPISEHNRLYWYRQTLGQGPEFLTYFQNEAQLEKSRLLSDRFSAERPKGSFSTLEIQRTEQGDSAMYLCASSLGSGTLSNYGYTFGSGTRLTVV.

A few counts support this clonotype. CDR3 DNA: TGTGCCAGCAGCGTAGAAGGGCAGCGTAATGAAAAACTGTTTTTT. Translating it yields CASSVEGQRNEKLFF. The gene calls are TRBV9 and TRBJ1-4; D remains ambiguous. CDR3 length equals 15 residues. CDR1 is SGDLS, CDR2 YYNGEE, per germline. V was cut by 0 bases and J by 4 bases, with 10 bases left in between.

As regards this clonotype: A much larger clone sits a single nucleotide away, making a read error possible. This CDR3 is missing its conserved last phenylalanine or tryptophan, likely due to a read error. The gene calls are TRBV11-2 and TRBJ2-6; no reliable D call. The CDR3 sequence is 14 residues long. Germline-derived CDR1 and CDR2 are SGHAT and FQNNGV. The V end lost 8 bases, the J end lost 2 bases, and 10 bases lay between the germline ends. CDR3 amino acids: CASDPTAGANVLTL. In DNA, the CDR3 is TGTGCCAGCGATCCGACGGCTGGGGCCAACGTCCTGACTTTA.

A few counts support this clonotype. The V and J genes are TRBV7-9 and TRBJ2-1; 11 bases map to TRBD2. This CDR3 region has 17 residues. Trimming cost V 7 bases and J 7 bases; bases outside gene matches: 15. Germline V gives CDR1 SEHNR, CDR2 FQNEAQ (reference sequence). The CDR3 reads CASTRTSGLKEANEQFF. The CDR3 region has the DNA TGTGCCAGCACACGGACTAGCGGGCTGAAGGAAGCAAATGAGCAGTTCTTC.

This clonotype was counted between two and nine times. The chain links TRBV2 to TRBJ2-1; D remains unclear. Germline-derived CDR1 and CDR2 are SNHLY and FYNNEI. Trimming removed 2 bases from V and 4 bases from J, with 9 bases in between. This CDR3 has 14 residues. The CDR3 loop reads CASSENTEYNEQFF. In DNA form, the CDR3 reads TGTGCCAGCAGTGAAAACACCGAGTACAATGAGCAGTTCTTC.

The V gene is TRBV28, the J gene TRBJ2-3, with 9 bases matching TRBD1. J gave up 2 bases and V 6 bases, and 9 bases lay outside the gene matches. Germline V gene lookup returns CDR1 MDHEN and CDR2 SYDVKM. The CDR3 extends over 16 amino acids. CDR3 nucleotide sequence: TGTGCCAGCAGCTACAGGGGGCTTTCCGTCACAGATACGCAGTATTTT. Translated: CASSYRGLSVTDTQYF.